The 21 T cell receptor beta chains given below trace back to one sample, sequenced in a study of Ad26.COV2.S vaccination and SARS-CoV-2 variants. Profiled with immunoSEQ multiplex PCR; TCRdb holds only in-frame clones, not every one. The sample contains hundreds of thousands of clones, roughly nine tenths of which appear only once. Documented treatment: around 19 received Ad26.COV2.S at low or high dose, single or two shots; roughly 5 received placebo; per-sample allocation not given. Samples analyzed were those drawn on day 63 after the first vaccine or placebo injection. The sample in question was peripheral blood, obtained in a trial of Ad26.COV2.S vaccine versus placebo. These receptors came from a person aged 18 to 65 who received the Ad26.COV2.S COVID-19 vaccine or a placebo.

The rearrangement joins TRBV29-1 to TRBJ2-3, with 7 positions matching TRBD2. CDR3 length: 15 residues. Germline lookup yields CDR1 SQVTM and CDR2 ANQGSEA. The trim removed 4 bases at V and 3 bases at J, leaving 10 bases unmatched. Written as DNA, the CDR3 is TGCAGCGTTGGAGCCCCGGGGGGAGGGACAGATACGCAGTATTTT. Residues: CSVGAPGGGTDTQYF.

J is TRBJ2-7 and V is TRBV19, with 7 bases lining up with TRBD1. Germline V lookup: CDR1 LNHDA, CDR2 SQIVND (reference sequence). V was clipped by 3 bases and J by 4 bases; unmatched bases: 9. The CDR3 covers 15 residues. In DNA form, the CDR3 reads TGTGCCAGTAGTATCGCCGGGACAGACCAATACGAGCAGTACTTC. Protein sequence: CASSIAGTDQYEQYF.

V usage is TRBV19 and J usage is TRBJ2-7; D gene uncertain. CDR3 length equals 13 residues. CDR1 and CDR2 from the germline V gene are LNHDA and SQIVND (reference sequence). Trimming left V 4 bases short and J 4 bases short, with 11 bases between. The CDR3 loop is CASSRAGLYEQYF. In nucleotides, the CDR3 is TGTGCCAGTAGTAGGGCAGGCCTTTACGAGCAGTACTTC. Together with reference TRBV19 and TRBJ2-7, the CDR3 gives the full variable domain: DGGITQSPKYLFRKEGQNVTLSCEQNLNHDAMYWYRQDPGQGLRLIYYSQIVNDFQKGDIAEGYSVSREKKESFPLTVTSAQKNPTAFYLCASSRAGLYEQYFGPGTRLTVT.

The chain carries TRBV2 and TRBJ1-2, with D unclear. The V gene's germline CDR1 is SNHLY and CDR2 FYNNEI. The CDR3 is 11 amino acids. Trimming cost V 5 bases and J 4 bases, with 5 bases left between them. The chain's CDR3 is CASSFSYGYTF. For the CDR3, the DNA is TGTGCCAGCAGTTTTTCCTATGGCTACACCTTC. Supplemented by reference TRBV2 and TRBJ1-2, the full variable domain reads EPEVTQTPSHQVTQMGQEVILRCVPISNHLYFYWYRQILGQKVEFLVSFYNNEISEKSEIFDDQFSVERPDGSNFTLKIRSTKLEDSAMYFCASSFSYGYTFGSGTRLTVV.

The rearrangement uses TRBV7-2 and TRBJ1-6; possibly TRBD1 for D (5 bases). The CDR3 spans 15 residues. Germline CDR1 and CDR2: SGHTA and FQGNSA. With 4 bases removed from V and 7 bases from J, the gap between germline ends came to 14 bases. DNA of the CDR3: TGTGCCAGCAGCTGGATGGGAGGGGAAAATTCACCCCTCCACTTT. Translating gives CASSWMGGENSPLHF.

The chain uses TRBV18 and TRBJ2-3; D gene ambiguous. The CDR3 extends over 12 amino acids. Germline CDR1 and CDR2: KGHSH and LQKENI. V was trimmed by 6 bases and J by 5 bases, leaving 9 bases between them. The CDR3 here is CASSSNRDTQYF. CDR3 coding DNA: TGTGCCAGCTCGAGTAACAGAGATACGCAGTATTTT. The complete variable domain, with remaining parts taken from reference TRBV18 and TRBJ2-3, reads NAGVMQNPRHLVRRRGQEARLRCSPMKGHSHVYWYRQLPEEGLKFMVYLQKENIIDESGMPKERFSAEFPKEGPSILRIQQVVRGDSAAYFCASSSNRDTQYFGPGTRLTVL.

The chain employs TRBV2 and TRBJ1-5, with a possible D match to TRBD1 (5 bases). Trimming left V 4 bases short and J 3 bases short, with 22 bases between. Germline V gives CDR1 SNHLY, CDR2 FYNNEI. The CDR3 has 18 amino acids. The CDR3 here is CASSGPETVSFSNQPQHF. The CDR3 nucleotides are TGTGCCAGCAGTGGTCCGGAGACAGTAAGTTTCTCCAATCAGCCCCAGCATTTT.

This clone appeared a single time. The chain combines TRBV9 with TRBJ2-6, with a possible D match to TRBD2 (6 bases). The CDR3 is 19 residues long. Germline-derived CDR1 and CDR2 are SGDLS and YYNGEE. V shed 3 bases and J shed 0 bases, with 19 bases lying between them. The CDR3 loop reads CASSAPRGRRVSGANVLTF. In DNA, the CDR3 is TGTGCCAGCAGCGCCCCACGGGGGAGGCGGGTCTCTGGGGCCAACGTCCTGACTTTC.

V and J are TRBV9 and TRBJ1-2, with D perhaps matching TRBD1 (5 bases). The CDR3 is made up of 14 amino acids. Trimming removed 0 bases from V and 4 bases from J, with 10 bases in between. Germline V lookup: CDR1 SGDLS, CDR2 YYNGEE. The chain's CDR3 is CASSVDRGSYGYTF. CDR3 DNA: TGTGCCAGCAGCGTAGATAGGGGCAGCTATGGCTACACCTTC. Together with reference TRBV9 and TRBJ1-2, the CDR3 gives the full variable domain: DSGVTQTPKHLITATGQRVTLRCSPRSGDLSVYWYQQSLDQGLQFLIQYYNGEERAKGNILERFSAQQFPDLHSELNLSSLELGDSALYFCASSVDRGSYGYTFGSGTRLTVV.

The rearrangement joins TRBV7-2 to TRBJ2-2, with 10 bases identical to TRBD2. The CDR3 is 15 residues long. Trimming removed 2 bases from V and 6 bases from J; junction bases left unmatched: 3. The V gene's germline CDR1 is SGHTA and CDR2 FQGNSA. The CDR3 is CASSLRSGGAGELFF. CDR3 sequence (DNA): TGTGCCAGCAGCTTACGAAGCGGGGGGGCCGGGGAGCTGTTTTTT. The whole variable domain, filled in from reference TRBV7-2 and TRBJ2-2, reads GAGVSQSPSNKVTEKGKDVELRCDPISGHTALYWYRQSLGQGLEFLIYFQGNSAPDKSGLPSDRFSAERTGGSVSTLTIQRTQQEDSAVYLCASSLRSGGAGELFFGEGSRLTVL.

The chain recombines TRBV5-1 with TRBJ2-3; 12 nucleotides match TRBD2. The CDR3 length is 18 residues. CDR1 and CDR2 from the germline V gene are SGHRS and YFSETQ. Trimming took 0 bases from V and 2 from J; bases not matched to a gene: 7. The DNA of the CDR3 is TGCGCCAGCAGCTTGGGGGGACTAGCGGGTGGGAACACAGATACGCAGTATTTT. It codes for CASSLGGLAGGNTDTQYF.

This clone occurred once. The J gene is TRBJ1-5, the V gene TRBV12-3 or TRBV12-4, with D possibly matching TRBD1 (5 bases). V was shortened by 7 bases and J by 9 bases, with 16 bases between the two germline ends. The CDR3 has 13 amino acids. The CDR3 spells CASTLTARSPQHF. In DNA form, the CDR3 reads TGTGCCAGCACTTTGACAGCGCGGTCGCCCCAGCATTTT.

The sample holds one count of this clone. J is TRBJ1-2 and V is TRBV10-1, with D possibly matching TRBD1 (5 bases). V lost 11 bases, J lost 0 bases, and 13 bases lay in between. This CDR3 is built from 13 residues. Germline V lookup: CDR1 WNHNN, CDR2 SYGVQD (reference sequence). CDR3 region: CAPGLGPNYGYTF. CDR3 nucleotides: TGCGCCCCAGGCCTGGGGCCTAACTATGGCTACACCTTC.

The J gene is TRBJ1-2, the V gene TRBV20-1, with 8 bases aligning to TRBD1. Germline V CDR1 and CDR2: DFQATT, SNEGSKA (reference sequence). There are 14 residues in the CDR3. With V trimmed by 3 bases and J by 3 bases, 6 bases remained unmatched. CDR3 in amino acids: CSASRQTGDYGYTF. The CDR3 DNA reads as TGCAGTGCTAGTCGGCAGACAGGGGACTATGGCTACACCTTC.

This rearrangement joins TRBV5-1 to TRBJ2-1; 7 nucleotides line up with TRBD2. The J segment lost 4 bases and the V segment lost 3 bases, leaving 4 bases of the junction unmatched. This CDR3 has 14 residues. Germline CDR1 and CDR2: SGHRS and YFSETQ. The CDR3 loop reads CASSSAREYNEQFF. In DNA, the CDR3 is TGCGCCAGCAGCTCAGCGCGGGAGTACAATGAGCAGTTCTTC. Looking up the rest from reference TRBV5-1 and TRBJ2-1 gives the full variable domain: KAGVTQTPRYLIKTRGQQVTLSCSPISGHRSVSWYQQTPGQGLQFLFEYFSETQRNKGNFPGRFSGRQFSNSRSEMNVSTLELGDSALYLCASSSAREYNEQFFGPGTRLTVL.

The chain is built from TRBV27 and TRBJ2-5; D is ambiguous. V lost 3 bases and J 6 bases, leaving 11 bases between the germline ends. CDR3 size: 13 residues. CDR1 MNHEY and CDR2 SMNVEV come from the germline V gene (reference sequence). CDR3 nucleotide sequence: TGTGCCAGCAGTTTTAACCCACGGAAGACCCAGTACTTC. Encoded protein: CASSFNPRKTQYF.

There are a few counts of this clone. The rearrangement links TRBV27 to TRBJ1-5, with 7 bases fitting TRBD1. After removal of 0 bases from V and 0 bases from J, the junction contained 11 bases not matched to a gene. CDR1 is MNHEY, CDR2 SMNVEV, per germline (reference sequence). The CDR3 sequence is 19 residues long. CDR3 bases: TGTGCCAGCAGTTTATCCCGACAGGGTGTAGATCATAGCAATCAGCCCCAGCATTTT. Translating it yields CASSLSRQGVDHSNQPQHF.

This chain connects TRBV12-3 or TRBV12-4 to TRBJ2-2, with unresolved D. The CDR3 is 13 residues long. The ends were cut back, 3 bases at V and 6 bases at J, with 8 bases in the middle. For the CDR3, the DNA is TGTGCCAGCAGTTTGTTTTCTCCCGGGGAGCTGTTTTTT. It specifies CASSLFSPGELFF.

V usage is TRBV11-1 and J usage is TRBJ2-5, with 9 bases lining up with TRBD2. The CDR3 is made up of 15 amino acids. Germline V lookup: CDR1 SGHAT, CDR2 FQDESV (reference sequence). The ends lost 5 bases at V and 2 bases at J; junction bases unmatched: 6. The CDR3 loop is CASSRGTSLQETQYF. DNA for the CDR3: TGTGCCAGCAGCCGAGGGACTAGCCTGCAAGAGACCCAGTACTTC.

For the CDR3, the DNA is TGTGCCAGCAGCCCCCGTGTACAGGGCCACACTGAAGCTTTCTTT. Protein sequence: CASSPRVQGHTEAFF. The chain employs TRBV9 and TRBJ1-1; D might be TRBD1 (6 bases). Deletions cut 4 bases from V and 3 bases from J, with 16 bases between. The CDR3 has 15 residues. CDR1 is SGDLS, CDR2 YYNGEE, per germline.

V gene TRBV6-5 combines with J gene TRBJ1-1; 8 bases are shared with TRBD1. CDR1 and CDR2 from the germline V gene are MNHEY and SVGAGI. The V and J ends lost 6 bases and 5 bases, in that order; junction bases with no gene match: 8. This CDR3 region has 14 residues. CDR3 in DNA: TGTGCCAGCAGGTCACAGGGGGAAGGAACTGAAGCTTTCTTT. This encodes CASRSQGEGTEAFF.